Following are 14 T cell receptor beta chains from one sample sequenced in a study of cytotoxic CD8 clonotypes in ibrutinib-treated CLL (dated by TCRdb to the early 2020s). Library method: the immunoSEQ multiplex PCR assay. As stored in TCRdb, this immuneACCESS dataset retains in-frame rearrangements with V and J assigned. A fraction of the clones does not appear; measured against another copy, unresolved V genes explain less than half of the discrepancy, and the remainder lacks a known reason. This sample gives some 25,000 clones in total; around four fifths of them show up just once. In total, the top ten clones hold under 10% of the sample. Here the sequenced sample was PBMCs, taken before ibrutinib treatment. All receptors derive from a human donor with chronic lymphocytic leukemia.

This clone is judged medium-sized (0.01 to 0.1%). V usage is TRBV7-8 and J usage is TRBJ2-5; no definite D call. Deletions cut 2 bases from V and 1 base from J, with 14 bases between. This CDR3 spans 16 amino acids. The germline V gene encodes CDR1 SGHVS and CDR2 FQNEAQ. The CDR3 region has the DNA TGTGCCAGCAGCTTAATCTTCCGGAGATTCCAAGAGACCCAGTACTTC. As protein: CASSLIFRRFQETQYF.

The rearrangement links TRBV5-4 to TRBJ2-7, with TRBD2 matching 7 bases. There are 15 residues in the CDR3. The trim removed 0 bases at V and 4 bases at J, leaving 7 bases unmatched. The germline gives CDR1 SGHNT, CDR2 YYREEE (reference sequence). The CDR3 reads CASSLEGGSRYEQYF. The CDR3 DNA reads as TGTGCCAGCAGCTTGGAGGGCGGGAGTCGGTACGAGCAGTACTTC.

V usage is TRBV18 and J usage is TRBJ2-2; D is possibly TRBD1 or TRBD2 (6 bases each). The CDR3 consists of 15 residues. The V end was cut by 4 bases, the J end by 3 bases, with 12 bases between. CDR1 and CDR2 from the germline V gene are KGHSH and LQKENI. As DNA, the CDR3 is TGTGCCAGCTCACGGCCCGGGGGCCACACCGGGGAGCTGTTTTTT. It codes for CASSRPGGHTGELFF.

The chain employs TRBV18 and TRBJ2-5, with D unresolved. Germline CDR1 and CDR2: KGHSH and LQKENI. V was pared by 5 bases and J by 1 base, with 8 bases between. The CDR3 length is 13 residues. This CDR3 is CASSADLQETQYF. In DNA, the CDR3 is TGTGCCAGCTCAGCAGACCTCCAAGAGACCCAGTACTTC.

The chain has TRBV27 and TRBJ1-2, with D unresolved. This CDR3 spans 15 amino acids. The V and J ends lost 6 bases and 0 bases respectively, with 14 bases between them. CDR1 and CDR2 from the germline V gene are MNHEY and SMNVEV (reference sequence). The CDR3 DNA reads as TGTGCCAGCAGCCCATTACCCGAGACTAACTATGGCTACACCTTC. As protein: CASSPLPETNYGYTF.

In its sample, this clone was seen a few times. The chain carries TRBV6-5 and TRBJ2-5, with 7 bases that match TRBD1. This CDR3 has 15 residues. Trimming took 4 bases from V and 7 from J; bases not matched to a gene: 12. Germline lookup yields CDR1 MNHEY and CDR2 SVGAGI. The CDR3 coding sequence is TGTGCCAGCAGTTCGGGACAGACGAGAAAGGCGACCCAGTACTTC. Its protein is CASSSGQTRKATQYF.

The DNA for the CDR3 is TGTGCCAGCAGTTACGGGGACAAGGCCTATGGCTACACCTTC. Encoded protein: CASSYGDKAYGYTF. V gene TRBV6-5 combines with J gene TRBJ1-2; possibly TRBD1 for D (6 bases). This CDR3 region has 14 residues. From germline, CDR1 is MNHEY and CDR2 SVGAGI. Trimming took off 2 bases at V and 4 bases at J, with 11 bases between the two ends.

This clone was detected a few times. This chain joins TRBV7-6 and TRBJ2-5; TRBD2 is a possible D gene (5 bases). The CDR3 extends over 12 amino acids. Trimming stripped 6 bases from V and 4 bases from J, with 9 bases between. The V gene's germline CDR1 is SGHVS and CDR2 FNYEAQ. CDR3 DNA: TGTGCCAGCAGTACTAGTTCAGAGACCCAGTACTTC. Its translation is CASSTSSETQYF.

A single count supports this clone. The chain recombines TRBV30 with TRBJ1-2; D possibly corresponds to TRBD1 (6 bases). Looked up from germline, CDR1 is GTSNPN and CDR2 is SVGIG (reference sequence). The CDR3 has 14 residues. The V gene lost 5 bases and the J gene lost 4 bases, with 17 bases spanning the gap. This CDR3 is CAWGQLLRGYGYTF. The CDR3 DNA reads TGTGCCTGGGGACAGCTACTTCGGGGCTATGGCTACACCTTC.

The V and J genes are TRBV6-1 and TRBJ2-1, with TRBD2 as a possible D gene (6 bases). The CDR3 length is 14 residues. Germline V CDR1 and CDR2: MNHNS, SASEGT. Trimming cost V 4 bases and J 4 bases, with 11 bases left between them. CDR3 residues: CASSVSGKYNEQFF. In DNA form, the CDR3 reads TGTGCCAGCAGTGTTAGCGGAAAATACAATGAGCAGTTCTTC.

The rearrangement joins TRBV15 to TRBJ2-5; D is ambiguous. The CDR3 totals 12 residues. Germline CDR1 LNHNV, CDR2 YYDKDF (reference sequence). V was cut by 0 bases and J by 4 bases, with 3 bases left in between. The chain's CDR3 is CATSRDSETQYF. The CDR3 DNA follows: TGTGCCACCAGCAGAGATTCAGAGACCCAGTACTTC. The complete variable domain, with remaining parts taken from reference TRBV15 and TRBJ2-5, reads DAMVIQNPRYQVTQFGKPVTLSCSQTLNHNVMYWYQQKSSQAPKLLFHYYDKDFNNEADTPDNFQSRRPNTSFCFLDIRSPGLGDTAMYLCATSRDSETQYFGPGTRLLVL.

The J gene is TRBJ2-3, the V gene TRBV19; possibly TRBD1 or TRBD2 for D (5 bases each). CDR1 is LNHDA, CDR2 SQIVND, per germline (reference sequence). The CDR3 covers 13 residues. V was clipped by 4 bases and J by 9 bases, with 14 bases between them. CDR3 protein: CASSRGPRGTQYF. The CDR3 DNA reads as TGTGCCAGTAGTAGGGGCCCCCGGGGAACGCAGTATTTT.

V and J are TRBV30 and TRBJ2-4; the D gene is possibly TRBD2 (5 bases). This CDR3 has 11 residues. Germline V gives CDR1 GTSNPN, CDR2 SVGIG (reference sequence). V gave up 3 bases and J gave up 12 bases, with 12 bases separating them. In DNA, the CDR3 is TGTGCCTGGAGCACCTTGGGAGCTCAGTACTTC. Translating gives CAWSTLGAQYF.

CDR3 sequence: CASSLGSRGYEKLFF. CDR3 DNA: TGTGCCAGCAGCTTAGGAAGCAGGGGATATGAAAAACTGTTTTTT. V gene TRBV7-2 combines with J gene TRBJ1-4, with D possibly TRBD1 on 6 matching bases. V was clipped by 1 base and J by 6 bases, with 12 bases between them. The CDR3 contains 15 residues. Germline V gene lookup returns CDR1 SGHTA and CDR2 FQGNSA.